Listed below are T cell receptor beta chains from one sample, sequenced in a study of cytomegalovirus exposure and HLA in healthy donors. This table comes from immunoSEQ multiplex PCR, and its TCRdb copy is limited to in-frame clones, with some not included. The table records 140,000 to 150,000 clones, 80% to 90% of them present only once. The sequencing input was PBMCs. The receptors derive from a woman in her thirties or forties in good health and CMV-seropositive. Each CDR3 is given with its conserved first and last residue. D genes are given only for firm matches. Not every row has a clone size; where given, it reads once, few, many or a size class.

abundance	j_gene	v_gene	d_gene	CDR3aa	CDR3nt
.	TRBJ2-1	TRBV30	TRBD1	CAWSNRDRPYNEQFF	TGTGCCTGGAGTAACCGGGACAGACCCTACAATGAGCAGTTCTTC
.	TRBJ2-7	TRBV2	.	CASSEAPVEQYF	TGTGCCAGCAGTGAAGCCCCGGTCGAGCAGTACTTC
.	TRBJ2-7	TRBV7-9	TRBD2	CASRDSGTSLYEQYF	TGTGCCAGCAGGGACTCCGGGACTAGCTTGTACGAGCAGTACTTC
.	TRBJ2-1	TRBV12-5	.	CASLRDIYNEQFF	TGTGCTAGCCTCCGGGACATTTACAATGAGCAGTTCTTC
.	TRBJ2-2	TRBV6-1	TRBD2	CASSDGLEYTGELFF	TGTGCCAGCAGTGACGGACTAGAGTACACCGGGGAGCTGTTTTTT
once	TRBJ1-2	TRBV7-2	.	CASSLEGWDYGYTF	TGTGCCAGCAGCTTGGAGGGATGGGACTATGGCTACACCTTC
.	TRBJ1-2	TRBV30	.	CAWRAGTPTWYGYTF	TGTGCCTGGAGGGCCGGGACTCCCACTTGGTATGGCTACACCTTC
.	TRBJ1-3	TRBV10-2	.	CASSGWQGSGNTIYF	TGCGCCAGCAGTGGCTGGCAGGGCTCTGGAAACACCATATATTTT
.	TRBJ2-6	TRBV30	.	CANRDSGANVLTF	TGTGCTAACAGGGATTCTGGGGCCAACGTCCTGACTTTC
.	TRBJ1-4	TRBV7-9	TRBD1	CASSQRRDRDEKLFF	TGTGCCAGCAGCCAACGCCGGGACAGGGACGAAAAACTGTTTTTT
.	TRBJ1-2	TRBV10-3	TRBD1	CAISGLTGVDYGYTF	TGTGCCATCAGTGGCCTGACAGGGGTGGACTATGGCTACACCTTC
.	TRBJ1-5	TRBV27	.	CASSLFNWSVGPWHF	TGTGCCAGCAGCCTCTTTAACTGGTCAGTGGGCCCTTGGCATTTT
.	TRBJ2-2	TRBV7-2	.	CASSLVFARFTNTGELFF	TGTGCCAGCAGCTTAGTTTTTGCTAGGTTTACGAACACCGGGGAGCTGTTTTTT
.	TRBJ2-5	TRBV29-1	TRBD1	CSVTKGQGARETQYF	TGCAGCGTGACCAAGGGACAGGGGGCTCGAGAGACCCAGTACTTC
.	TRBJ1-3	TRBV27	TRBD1	CASETGTGRGNTIYF	TGTGCCAGCGAAACTGGGACAGGGCGAGGAAACACCATATATTTT
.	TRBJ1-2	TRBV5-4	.	CASSRDRNYGYTF	TGTGCCAGCAGCCGAGACAGAAACTATGGCTACACCTTC
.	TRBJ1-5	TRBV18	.	CASSHGKSSNQPQHF	TGTGCCAGCTCCCATGGCAAGTCTAGCAATCAGCCCCAGCATTTT
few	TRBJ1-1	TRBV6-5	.	CASSSQGQYTEAFF	TGTGCCAGCAGTAGCCAGGGGCAGTACACTGAAGCTTTCTTT
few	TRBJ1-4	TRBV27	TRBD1	CASSSRTGGGEKLFF	TGTGCCAGCAGCTCCCGGACAGGGGGCGGCGAAAAACTGTTTTTT
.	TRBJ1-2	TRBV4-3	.	CASSQEGEIYGYTF	TGCGCCAGCAGCCAAGAAGGGGAAATCTATGGCTACACCTTC
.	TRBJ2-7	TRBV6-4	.	CASIHDYEQYF	TGTGCCAGCATTCACGACTACGAGCAGTACTTC
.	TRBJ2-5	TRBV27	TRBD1	CASSLPGQGIQYF	TGTGCCAGCAGTTTACCGGGACAGGGCATCCAGTACTTC
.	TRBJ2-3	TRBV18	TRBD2	CASSPVGTSRADTQYF	TGTGCCAGCTCACCGGTAGGGACTAGTAGAGCAGATACGCAGTATTTT
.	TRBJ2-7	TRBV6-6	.	CASSPEPGEQYF	TGTGCCAGCAGCCCCGAACCAGGCGAGCAGTACTTC
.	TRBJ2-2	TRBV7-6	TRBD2	CASSLRALAGKNTGELFF	TGTGCCAGCAGCTTAAGGGCGTTAGCGGGGAAGAACACCGGGGAGCTGTTTTTT
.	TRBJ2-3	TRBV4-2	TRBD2	CASSQEYSGGARDTQYF	TGTGCCAGCAGCCAAGAGTATAGCGGGGGGGCTAGAGATACGCAGTATTTT
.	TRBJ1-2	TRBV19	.	CASSIDELDGYTF	TGTGCCAGTAGTATAGATGAACTGGATGGCTACACCTTC
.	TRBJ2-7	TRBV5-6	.	CASSLAPGTYEQYF	TGTGCCAGCAGCTTGGCCCCGGGAACCTACGAGCAGTACTTC
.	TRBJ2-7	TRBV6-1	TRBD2	CAGSLAGPYEQYF	TGTGCCGGGTCTCTAGCGGGGCCTTACGAGCAGTACTTC
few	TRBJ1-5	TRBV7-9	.	CASSLGGVGQPQHF	TGTGCCAGCAGCTTAGGGGGGGTGGGTCAGCCCCAGCATTTT
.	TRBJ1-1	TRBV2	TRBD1	CASTMTGGVTEAFF	TGTGCCAGCACCATGACAGGGGGCGTCACTGAAGCTTTCTTT
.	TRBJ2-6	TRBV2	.	CASSETRGSSGANVLTF	TGTGCCAGCAGTGAAACCAGGGGATCCTCTGGGGCCAACGTCCTGACTTTC
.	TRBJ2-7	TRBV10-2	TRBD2	CASSESQGLAGVYEQYF	TGCGCCAGCAGTGAGTCGCAGGGGCTAGCGGGGGTTTACGAGCAGTACTTC
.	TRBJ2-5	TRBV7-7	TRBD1	CASSQTGWETQYF	TGTGCCAGCAGCCAGACAGGGTGGGAGACCCAGTACTTC
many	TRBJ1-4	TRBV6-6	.	CASTGGVATNEKLFF	TGTGCCAGTACCGGGGGGGTTGCAACTAATGAAAAACTGTTTTTT
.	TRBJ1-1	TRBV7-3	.	CASSERGFRHTEAFF	TGTGCCAGCAGCGAAAGGGGGTTTAGGCACACTGAAGCTTTCTTT
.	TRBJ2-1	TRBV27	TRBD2	CASSRGTSGRNEQFF	TGTGCCAGCAGTCGCGGGACTAGCGGGAGGAATGAGCAGTTCTTC
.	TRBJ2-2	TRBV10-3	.	CAISESAPNTGELFF	TGTGCCATCAGTGAGTCGGCACCGAACACCGGGGAGCTGTTTTTT
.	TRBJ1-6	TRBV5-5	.	CASSIGTWNLPLHF	TGTGCCAGCAGTATAGGGACATGGAATTTACCCCTCCACTTT
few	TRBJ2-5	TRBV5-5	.	CASSLAAGKETQYF	TGTGCCAGCAGCTTGGCCGCAGGGAAGGAGACCCAGTACTTC
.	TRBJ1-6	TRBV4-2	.	CASSLTGSNSPLHF	TGTGCCAGCAGCCTCACAGGATCCAATTCACCCCTCCACTTT
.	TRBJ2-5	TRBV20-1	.	CSARLGETQYF	TGCAGTGCGCGACTCGGGGAGACCCAGTACTTC
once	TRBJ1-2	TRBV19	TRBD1	CASSPITGDYGYTF	TGTGCCAGTAGCCCAATAACAGGGGACTATGGCTACACCTTC
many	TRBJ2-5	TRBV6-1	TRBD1	CASSEDPRGFQETQYF	TGTGCCAGCAGTGAAGATCCCAGGGGGTTTCAAGAGACCCAGTACTTC
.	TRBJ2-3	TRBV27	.	CASSPSQFTQYF	TGTGCCAGCAGTCCCTCCCAGTTTACGCAGTATTTT
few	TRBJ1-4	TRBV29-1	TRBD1	CSAKDRAANEKLFF	TGCAGCGCTAAAGACAGGGCGGCTAATGAAAAACTGTTTTTT
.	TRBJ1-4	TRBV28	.	CASSFGQGTNEKLFF	TGTGCCAGCAGTTTCGGGCAGGGGACTAATGAAAAACTGTTTTTT
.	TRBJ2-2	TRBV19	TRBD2	CASSIVAGGPVGELFF	TGTGCCAGTAGTATAGTTGCGGGAGGGCCTGTGGGGGAGCTGTTTTTT
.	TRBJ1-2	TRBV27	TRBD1	CASSAQDRSTGFYGYTF	TGTGCCAGCAGTGCCCAGGACAGGTCAACGGGTTTCTATGGCTACACCTTC
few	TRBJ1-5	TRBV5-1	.	CASSLDGGPQNQPQHF	TGCGCCAGCAGCTTGGATGGAGGGCCCCAAAATCAGCCCCAGCATTTT
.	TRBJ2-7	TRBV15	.	CATSRNQGYEQYF	TGTGCCACCAGCAGAAATCAGGGCTACGAGCAGTACTTC
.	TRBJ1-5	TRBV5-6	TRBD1	CASSKTGLQPQHF	TGTGCCAGCAGCAAGACAGGGTTGCAGCCCCAGCATTTT
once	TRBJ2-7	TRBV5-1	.	CASRPLGGESAYEQYF	TGCGCCAGCAGGCCGCTAGGGGGGGAATCCGCCTACGAGCAGTACTTC
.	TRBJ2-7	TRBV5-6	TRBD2	CASSSGRLAGKYF	TGTGCCAGCAGCTCGGGCCGACTAGCGGGAAAGTACTTC
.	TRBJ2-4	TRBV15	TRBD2	CATSSEDSGGLAKNIQYF	TGTGCCACCAGCAGCGAAGATAGCGGGGGGTTAGCCAAAAACATTCAGTACTTC